Many counts were recorded for the clone carrying this TCR beta chain. This record belongs to a study of human T cells and chemical hapten exposure. Across the whole study: Upper inner arm skin measuring about 2 cm by about 2 cm received 2% DPC for sensitization.

Germline V CDR1 and CDR2: SGHTA, FQGTGA. The CDR3 sequence is 13 residues long. Trimming stripped 5 bases from V and 1 base from J, with 8 bases between. TCRdb re-called the RACE reads through MiXCR, storing one row per CDR3 protein. The sample contains 50,000 to 60,000 distinct CDR3 sequences, around an eighth of which appear only once. The time point denotes: patch test 3, about 24 weeks after DPC sensitization. The treatment was: therapeutic diphenylcyclopropenone sensitization with weekly scalp DPC. The J gene is TRBJ1-1, the V gene TRBV7-3; D remains ambiguous. The material was whole blood, obtained in connection with sensitization to the hapten diphenylcyclopropenone (DPC). This receptor was obtained from a man aged 25-45 years with alopecia areata. Some clones in this sample may be carry-over from other donors' samples. The CDR3 DNA follows: TGTGCCAGCAGCAACCAAGCGAACACTGAAGCTTTCTTT. Protein sequence: CASSNQANTEAFF. Filled out from reference TRBV7-3 and TRBJ1-1, the complete variable domain reads GAGVSQTPSNKVTEKGKYVELRCDPISGHTALYWYRQSLGQGPEFLIYFQGTGAADDSGLPNDRFFAVRPEGSVSTLKIQRTERGDSAVYLCASSNQANTEAFFGQGTRLTVV.